The 14 T cell receptor beta chains listed next were all sequenced from one sample in a study of patients and donors after allogeneic stem cell transplantation. From the RT-PCR reads, TCRdb called clonotypes with MiXCR, one entry per CDR3 protein. This table has roughly 880,000 distinct CDR3 sequences, roughly 18% appearing once. Source material: blood, either unsorted or a sorted T cell fraction (not recorded which). The receptors come from a human donor who was either an allogeneic HSCT recipient or a stem cell or donor lymphocyte infusion donor (not recorded which). It is not recorded whose cells these are; they may come from a transplant donor.

This rearrangement joins TRBV20-1 to TRBJ1-5, with 7 bases identical to TRBD1. The J segment lost 6 bases and the V segment lost 4 bases, leaving 9 bases of the junction unmatched. CDR3 length: 14 residues. CDR1 is DFQATT and CDR2 is SNEGSKA in the germline V gene (reference sequence). This CDR3 reads CSATDRDPSQPQHF. CDR3 DNA: TGCAGTGCTACCGACAGGGATCCTAGTCAGCCCCAGCATTTT.

This rearrangement joins TRBV20-1 to TRBJ1-2, with D unresolved. Germline CDR1 and CDR2: DFQATT and SNEGSKA (reference sequence). The V end lost 3 bases, the J end lost 8 bases, and 19 bases lay between the germline ends. The CDR3 is made up of 14 amino acids. CDR3 sequence: CSASPTGRVGGYTF. The CDR3 coding sequence is TGCAGTGCTAGCCCGACGGGGAGGGTAGGGGGCTACACCTTC.

This clonotype has a handful of counts. V usage is TRBV18 and J usage is TRBJ2-1; no firm D call. Looked up from germline, CDR1 is KGHSH and CDR2 is LQKENI. V lost 0 bases, J lost 8 bases, and 17 bases lay in between. CDR3 length: 16 residues. The DNA for the CDR3 is TGTGCCAGCTCACCACCGATCAGACACTCGGGCCATGAGCAGTTCTTC. It yields the protein CASSPPIRHSGHEQFF.

Only a few counts were recorded for this clonotype. The V and J genes are TRBV2 and TRBJ2-2; D is ambiguous. V was trimmed by 5 bases and J by 7 bases, leaving 11 bases between them. The CDR3 has 13 residues. The germline V gene encodes CDR1 SNHLY and CDR2 FYNNEI. The CDR3 DNA reads TGTGCCAGCAGTCCTGTGCGAAACGGGGAGCTGTTTTTT. Translation gives CASSPVRNGELFF.

The genes are TRBV6-5 and TRBJ1-1; 7 nucleotides align to TRBD1. This CDR3 contains 15 residues. Germline CDR1 reads MNHEY; CDR2 reads SVGAGI. V was pared by 0 bases and J by 5 bases, with 6 bases of the junction left unmatched. The CDR3 protein is CASSYSRRTGTEAFF. The CDR3 DNA reads as TGTGCCAGCAGTTACTCGAGGCGGACAGGTACTGAAGCTTTCTTT.

The CDR3 DNA follows: TGTGCCAGCAGCTTAGTTTCTGGGGCCAGGGGGCCCTACGAGCAGTACTTC. Amino acid sequence: CASSLVSGARGPYEQYF. The chain recombines TRBV7-9 with TRBJ2-7, with TRBD1 matching over 8 bases. The germline CDR1 and CDR2 sequences are SEHNR and FQNEAQ (reference sequence). There are 17 residues in the CDR3. V gave up 1 base and J gave up 2 bases; unmatched junction bases: 10.

This chain joins TRBV7-9 and TRBJ1-1; D unclear. The CDR3 has 16 residues. Trimming removed 3 bases from V and 0 bases from J, with 14 bases in between. Germline-derived CDR1 and CDR2 are SEHNR and FQNEAQ (reference sequence). The CDR3 nucleotides are TGTGCCAGCAGCTTCGTCCCCGGTAACATGAACACTGAAGCTTTCTTT. This gives the protein CASSFVPGNMNTEAFF.

This clonotype has a count of ten or more. The chain links TRBV12-3 or TRBV12-4 to TRBJ1-3; 11 nucleotides line up with TRBD1. The V and J ends lost 6 bases and 8 bases, in that order; junction bases with no gene match: 3. The CDR3 totals 13 residues. The chain's CDR3 is CASRGTGGDTIYF. Here the CDR3 DNA reads TGTGCCAGCAGAGGGACAGGGGGAGACACCATATATTTT.

The chain has TRBV10-3 and TRBJ1-1; D not certain. Germline loops: CDR1 ENHRY, CDR2 SYGVKD. The CDR3 runs to 14 residues. V was pared by 5 bases and J by 4 bases, with 14 bases between. CDR3 protein: CAISYQVASTEAFF. The CDR3 bases are TGTGCCATCAGTTACCAAGTCGCTAGCACTGAAGCTTTCTTT.

This clonotype was recorded many times. This sequence joins TRBV7-2 and TRBJ2-1, with D perhaps matching TRBD2 (6 bases). CDR3 length equals 15 residues. Germline V gives CDR1 SGHTA, CDR2 FQGNSA. V was shortened by 2 bases and J by 3 bases, with 11 bases between the two germline ends. CDR3 residues: CASSLSPAGYNEQFF. The CDR3 coding sequence is TGTGCCAGCAGCTTATCTCCAGCGGGCTACAATGAGCAGTTCTTC.

This clonotype has a count of ten or more. V gene TRBV10-3 combines with J gene TRBJ2-4; tentatively, D is TRBD1 (6 bases). Germline CDR1 ENHRY, CDR2 SYGVKD. V was cut by 0 bases and J by 1 base, with 10 bases left in between. There are 16 residues in the CDR3. The CDR3 nucleotides are TGTGCCATCAGTGAGTCGCCTCAGGGGGCCAAAAACATTCAGTACTTC. This sequence encodes CAISESPQGAKNIQYF.

The chain links TRBV5-5 to TRBJ2-2, with D maybe TRBD2 (7 bases). V was pared by 4 bases and J by 6 bases, with 16 bases between. The length of the CDR3 is 15 residues. CDR1 and CDR2 (germline): SGHKS, YYEKEE (reference sequence). This chain's CDR3 is CASSLEAGAAGELFF. CDR3 in DNA: TGTGCCAGCAGCCTAGAGGCGGGGGCGGCCGGGGAGCTGTTTTTT. The full variable domain, rest sourced from reference TRBV5-5 and TRBJ2-2, is DAGVTQSPTHLIKTRGQQVTLRCSPISGHKSVSWYQQVLGQGPQFIFQYYEKEERGRGNFPDRFSARQFPNYSSELNVNALLLGDSALYLCASSLEAGAAGELFFGEGSRLTVL.

There are a few counts of this clonotype. The V call is TRBV11-2, the J call TRBJ2-3, with 7 bases matching TRBD1. V trimming: 1 base; J trimming: 2 bases; junction bases outside the gene matches: 6. The CDR3 has 16 amino acids. Per germline, CDR1 SGHAT and CDR2 FQNNGV. CDR3 region: CASSLVGQTFTDTQYF. The CDR3 region has the DNA TGTGCCAGCAGCTTAGTGGGACAGACATTCACAGATACGCAGTATTTT.

CDR3 region: CSVPTTRMDEQFF. As DNA, the CDR3 is TGCAGCGTTCCCACTACCCGGATGGATGAGCAGTTCTTC. The chain joins TRBV29-1 to TRBJ2-1; no definite D call. Germline V lookup: CDR1 SQVTM, CDR2 ANQGSEA. The CDR3 extends over 13 amino acids. V was shortened by 5 bases and J by 8 bases, with 16 bases between the two germline ends.